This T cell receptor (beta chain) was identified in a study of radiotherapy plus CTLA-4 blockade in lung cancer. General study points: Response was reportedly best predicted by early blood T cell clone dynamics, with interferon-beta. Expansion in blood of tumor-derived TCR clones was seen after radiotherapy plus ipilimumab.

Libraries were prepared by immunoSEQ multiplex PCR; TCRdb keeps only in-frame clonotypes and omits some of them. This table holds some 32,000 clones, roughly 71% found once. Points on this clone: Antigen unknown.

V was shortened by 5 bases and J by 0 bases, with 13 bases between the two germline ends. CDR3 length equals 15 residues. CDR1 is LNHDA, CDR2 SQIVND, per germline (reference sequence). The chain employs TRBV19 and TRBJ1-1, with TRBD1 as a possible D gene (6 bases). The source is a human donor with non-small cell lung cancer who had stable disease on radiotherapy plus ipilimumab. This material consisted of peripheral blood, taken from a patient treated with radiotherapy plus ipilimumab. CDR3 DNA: TGTGCCAGTAGTCGGACAGCCGACATGAACACTGAAGCTTTCTTT. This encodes CASSRTADMNTEAFF.